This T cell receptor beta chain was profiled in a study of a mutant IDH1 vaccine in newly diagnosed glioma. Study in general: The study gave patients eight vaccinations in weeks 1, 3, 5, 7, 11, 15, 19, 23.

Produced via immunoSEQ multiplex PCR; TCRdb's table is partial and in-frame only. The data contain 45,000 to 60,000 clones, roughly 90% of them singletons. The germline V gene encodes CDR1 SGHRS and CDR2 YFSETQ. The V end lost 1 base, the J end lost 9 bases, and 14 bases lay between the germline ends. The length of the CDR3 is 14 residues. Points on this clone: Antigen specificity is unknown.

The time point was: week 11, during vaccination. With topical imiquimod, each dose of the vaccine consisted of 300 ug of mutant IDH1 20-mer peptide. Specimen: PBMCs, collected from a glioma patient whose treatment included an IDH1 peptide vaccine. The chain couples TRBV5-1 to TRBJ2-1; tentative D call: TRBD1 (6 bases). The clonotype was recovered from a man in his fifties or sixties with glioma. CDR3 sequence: CASSLTGSSAEQFF. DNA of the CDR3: TGCGCCAGCAGCTTGACAGGGAGTAGCGCTGAGCAGTTCTTC.